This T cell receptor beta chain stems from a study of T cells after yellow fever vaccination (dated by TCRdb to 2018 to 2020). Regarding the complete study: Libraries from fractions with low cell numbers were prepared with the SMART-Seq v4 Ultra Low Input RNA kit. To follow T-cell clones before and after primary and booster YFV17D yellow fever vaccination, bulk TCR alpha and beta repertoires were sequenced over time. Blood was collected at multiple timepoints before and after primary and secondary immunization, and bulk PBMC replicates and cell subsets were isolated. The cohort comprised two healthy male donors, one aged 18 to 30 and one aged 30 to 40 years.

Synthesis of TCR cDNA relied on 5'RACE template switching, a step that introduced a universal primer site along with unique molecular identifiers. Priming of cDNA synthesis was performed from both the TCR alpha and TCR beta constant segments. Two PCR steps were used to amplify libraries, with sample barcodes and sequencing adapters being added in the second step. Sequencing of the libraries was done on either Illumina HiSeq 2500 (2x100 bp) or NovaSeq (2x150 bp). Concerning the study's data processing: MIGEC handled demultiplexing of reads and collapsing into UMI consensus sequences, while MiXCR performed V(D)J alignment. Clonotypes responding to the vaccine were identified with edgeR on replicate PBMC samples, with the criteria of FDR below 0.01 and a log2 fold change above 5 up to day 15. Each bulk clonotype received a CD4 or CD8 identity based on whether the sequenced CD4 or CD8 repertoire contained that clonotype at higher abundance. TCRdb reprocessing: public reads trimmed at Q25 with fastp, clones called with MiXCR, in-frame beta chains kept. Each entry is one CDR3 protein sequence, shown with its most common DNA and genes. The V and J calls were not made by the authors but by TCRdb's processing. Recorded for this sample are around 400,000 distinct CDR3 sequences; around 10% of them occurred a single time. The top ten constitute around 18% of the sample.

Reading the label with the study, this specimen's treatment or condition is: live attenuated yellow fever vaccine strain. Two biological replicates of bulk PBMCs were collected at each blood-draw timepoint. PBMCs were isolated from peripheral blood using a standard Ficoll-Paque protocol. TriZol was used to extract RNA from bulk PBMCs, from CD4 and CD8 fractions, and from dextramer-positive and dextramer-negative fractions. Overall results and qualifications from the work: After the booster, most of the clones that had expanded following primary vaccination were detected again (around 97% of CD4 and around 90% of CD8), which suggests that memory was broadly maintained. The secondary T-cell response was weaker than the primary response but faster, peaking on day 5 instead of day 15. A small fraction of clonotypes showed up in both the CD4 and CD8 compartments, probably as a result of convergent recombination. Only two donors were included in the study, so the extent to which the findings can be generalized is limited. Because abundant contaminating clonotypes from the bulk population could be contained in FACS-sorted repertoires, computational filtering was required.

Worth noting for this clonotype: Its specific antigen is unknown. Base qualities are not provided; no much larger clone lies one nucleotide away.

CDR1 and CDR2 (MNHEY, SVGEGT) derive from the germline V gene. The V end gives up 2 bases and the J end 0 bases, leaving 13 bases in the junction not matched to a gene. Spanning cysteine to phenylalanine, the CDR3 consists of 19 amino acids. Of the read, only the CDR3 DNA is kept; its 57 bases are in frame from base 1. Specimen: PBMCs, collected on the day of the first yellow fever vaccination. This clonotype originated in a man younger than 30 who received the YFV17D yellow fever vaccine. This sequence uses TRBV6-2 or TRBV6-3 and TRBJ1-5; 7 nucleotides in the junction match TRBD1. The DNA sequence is TGTGCCAGCAGTTACATCTTAGGGACAGCGGCTTATAGCAATCAGCCCCAGCATTTT. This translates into CASSYILGTAAYSNQPQHF.